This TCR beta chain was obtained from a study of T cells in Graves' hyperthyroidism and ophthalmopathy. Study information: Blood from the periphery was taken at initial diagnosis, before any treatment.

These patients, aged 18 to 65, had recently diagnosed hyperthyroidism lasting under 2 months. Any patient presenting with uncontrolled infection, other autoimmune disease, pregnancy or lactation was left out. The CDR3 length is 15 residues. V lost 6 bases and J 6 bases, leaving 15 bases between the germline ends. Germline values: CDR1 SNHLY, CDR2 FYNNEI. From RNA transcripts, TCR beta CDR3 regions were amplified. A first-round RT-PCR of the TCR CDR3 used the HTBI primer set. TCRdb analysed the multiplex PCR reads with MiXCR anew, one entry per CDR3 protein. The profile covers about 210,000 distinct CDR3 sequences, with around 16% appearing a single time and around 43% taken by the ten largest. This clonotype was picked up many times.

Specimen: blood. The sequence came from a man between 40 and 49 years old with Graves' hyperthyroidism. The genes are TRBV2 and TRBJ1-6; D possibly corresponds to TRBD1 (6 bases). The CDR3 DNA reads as TGTGCCAGCAGATCCACAGGGTATTCTAATTCACCCCTCCACTTT. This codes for CASRSTGYSNSPLHF.